The 17 T cell receptor beta chains presented below share a single source sample, sequenced in a study of CD8+ T cells in alopecia areata. Noted treatment: oral pan-JAK inhibitor, 5-10 mg twice daily. RNA extraction was followed by reverse transcription into cDNA, which acted as the sequencing template. The protocol was immunoSEQ multiplex PCR, while the TCRdb copy is restricted to in-frame clones and leaves out a portion. Of 190,000 or so clones in the sample, about three fifths were seen once. This material consisted of CD4+ T cells sorted from blood, taken at week 4, from a patient treated with tofacitinib. The receptor source for this set is a human donor with alopecia areata.

The chain combines TRBV15 with TRBJ2-7; 9 bases agree with TRBD1. With 5 bases clipped from V and 6 bases from J, the junction kept 11 bases outside the gene matches. There are 15 residues in the CDR3. Germline CDR1 reads LNHNV; CDR2 reads YYDKDF (reference sequence). CDR3 protein: CATSGTGTGPGEQYF. The DNA for the CDR3 is TGTGCCACCAGCGGAACCGGGACAGGGCCTGGCGAGCAGTACTTC.

This clone was observed a few times. V and J are TRBV30 and TRBJ1-2; possibly TRBD1 for D (5 bases). Between the trimmed V and J ends, which lost 4 bases and 4 bases, there was a span of 16 bases. Germline loops: CDR1 GTSNPN, CDR2 SVGIG (reference sequence). The CDR3 has 14 residues. Here the CDR3 reads CAWTRWGTSYGYTF. The DNA for the CDR3 is TGTGCCTGGACCCGGTGGGGGACCTCCTATGGCTACACCTTC.

The chain carries TRBV4-3 and TRBJ2-7, with TRBD1 matching 7 bases. Germline values: CDR1 LGHNA, CDR2 YSLEER. Unmatched junction bases numbered 6, after V lost 1 base and J lost 3 bases. This CDR3 spans 15 amino acids. CDR3 in DNA: TGCGCCAGCAGCCAAGTGGGGACAGCGAGCTACGAGCAGTACTTC. This encodes CASSQVGTASYEQYF.

The rearrangement joins TRBV29-1 to TRBJ2-5, with D possibly being TRBD1 (6 bases). CDR3 length: 12 amino acids. The V and J ends lost 6 bases and 5 bases respectively, with 13 bases between them. The germline gives CDR1 SQVTM, CDR2 ANQGSEA. The CDR3 coding sequence is TGCAGCGTAGGGCAGGGGCACGAGACCCAGTACTTC. Amino acid sequence: CSVGQGHETQYF.

CDR3 bases: TGTGCCAGCAGCGTAGAGGGGAATTCACCCCTCCACTTT. This codes for CASSVEGNSPLHF. The chain carries TRBV9 and TRBJ1-6; tentative D call: TRBD1 (5 bases). This CDR3 comprises 13 residues. V was cut by 0 bases and J by 7 bases, with 5 bases left in between. CDR1 and CDR2 (germline): SGDLS, YYNGEE. Complete variable domain (other parts from reference TRBV9 and TRBJ1-6): DSGVTQTPKHLITATGQRVTLRCSPRSGDLSVYWYQQSLDQGLQFLIQYYNGEERAKGNILERFSAQQFPDLHSELNLSSLELGDSALYFCASSVEGNSPLHFGNGTRLTVT.

The gene calls are TRBV5-4 and TRBJ2-3; D might be TRBD2 (6 bases). This CDR3 has 14 residues. The ends were cut back, 0 bases at V and 1 base at J, with 6 bases in the middle. CDR1 SGHNT and CDR2 YYREEE come from the germline V gene (reference sequence). The CDR3 here is CASSLGGGTDTQYF. The CDR3 nucleotides are TGTGCCAGCAGCTTGGGCGGGGGCACAGATACGCAGTATTTT.

V gene TRBV15 combines with J gene TRBJ1-2; 10 nucleotides align to TRBD1. Germline values: CDR1 LNHNV, CDR2 YYDKDF (reference sequence). This CDR3 region has 16 residues. Trimming cost V 7 bases and J 6 bases; bases outside gene matches: 14. CDR3 residues: CATTVDRGSSYDGYTF. The CDR3 DNA reads TGTGCCACCACCGTGGACAGGGGGTCCTCCTATGATGGCTACACCTTC.

The rearrangement uses TRBV19 and TRBJ1-5, with a tentative D call TRBD1 (6 bases). The V end was cut by 4 bases, the J end by 4 bases, with 11 bases between. Germline CDR1 is LNHDA and CDR2 is SQIVND (reference sequence). The CDR3 is 14 residues long. The CDR3 bases are TGTGCCAGTAGTAACGGACAGTGGAATCAGCCCCAGCATTTT. This encodes CASSNGQWNQPQHF.

The chain links TRBV28 to TRBJ2-3; D possibly corresponds to TRBD1 (5 bases). Trimming pared 7 bases from V and 2 bases from J, leaving 10 bases between. The CDR3 extends over 13 amino acids. CDR1 and CDR2 (germline): MDHEN, SYDVKM. The CDR3 protein is CASKGFITDTQYF. The CDR3 DNA reads as TGTGCCAGCAAGGGGTTTATCACAGATACGCAGTATTTT.

This clone has a handful of counts. At one of its ends the junction is not consistent with the germline gene, which may arise from a read error. The CDR3 region has the DNA TGCAGCGTTGAAGATGTGTCAGATCCGCAGTATTTT. Translated, it gives CSVEDVSDPQYF. This chain connects TRBV29-1 to TRBJ2-3; D is undetermined. Germline loops: CDR1 SQVTM, CDR2 ANQGSEA. The CDR3 sequence is 12 residues long.

The V gene is TRBV5-1, the J gene TRBJ2-1, with 10 bases lining up with TRBD1. The CDR3 is made up of 15 amino acids. Germline values: CDR1 SGHRS, CDR2 YFSETQ. J gave up 6 bases and V 4 bases, and 7 bases lay outside the gene matches. CDR3 region: CASSTGQGDSNEQFF. For the CDR3, the DNA is TGCGCCAGCAGCACTGGACAGGGGGATTCCAATGAGCAGTTCTTC.

In its sample, this clone was seen a few times. The rearrangement joins TRBV7-2 to TRBJ2-1; TRBD1 or TRBD2 may be the D gene (6 bases each). V was clipped by 1 base and J by 9 bases, with 16 bases between them. Germline values: CDR1 SGHTA, CDR2 FQGNSA. The CDR3 totals 15 residues. The CDR3 loop is CASSLEGGAGFEQFF. In nucleotides, the CDR3 is TGTGCCAGCAGCTTAGAGGGGGGCGCAGGATTTGAGCAGTTCTTC.

There are a few counts of this clone. The genes are TRBV14 and TRBJ2-5; D perhaps matches TRBD2 (5 bases). From germline, CDR1 is SGHDN and CDR2 FVKESK. Trimming removed 0 bases from V and 6 bases from J, with 8 bases in between. This CDR3 region has 13 residues. Here the CDR3 DNA reads TGTGCCAGCAGCCAAGATCTCGGGAAGACCCAGTACTTC. Protein: CASSQDLGKTQYF.

This chain connects TRBV5-1 to TRBJ2-1; the match to TRBD2 covers 8 bases. The CDR3 spans 14 residues. V lost 6 bases to trimming and J lost 5 bases; unmatched junction nucleotides: 7. Germline values: CDR1 SGHRS, CDR2 YFSETQ. Written as DNA, the CDR3 is TGCGCCAGCAATCAGCGGGGGTTAGACAATGAGCAGTTCTTC. This sequence encodes CASNQRGLDNEQFF.

This chain connects TRBV5-4 to TRBJ1-2, with TRBD1 matching 8 bases. Germline CDR1 is SGHNT and CDR2 is YYREEE (reference sequence). The CDR3 sequence is 16 residues long. The V segment lost 2 bases and the J segment 7 bases; nucleotides outside the gene matches: 13. CDR3 protein: CASSLGHQDRVLGYTF. CDR3 bases: TGTGCCAGCAGCTTAGGCCATCAGGACAGGGTACTTGGCTACACCTTC.

Comment on this clone: The sample carries other DNA sequences with the same CDR3. The genes are TRBV30 and TRBJ1-5, with TRBD1 identical over 8 bases. This CDR3 contains 12 residues. Germline V gene data show CDR1 as GTSNPN and CDR2 as SVGIG (reference sequence). J lost 4 bases, V lost 5 bases, and 1 base had no gene match. CDR3: CAWDRGNQPQHF. CDR3 in DNA: TGTGCCTGGGACAGGGGAAATCAGCCCCAGCATTTT.

This clone was recorded a few times. The chain links TRBV2 to TRBJ1-1; the D gene is possibly TRBD1 (6 bases). CDR1 SNHLY and CDR2 FYNNEI come from the germline V gene. Trimming took off 5 bases at V and 3 bases at J, with 13 bases between the two ends. The CDR3 is 14 amino acids. The DNA of the CDR3 is TGTGCCAGCAGTTACAGGGCGTTGGACACTGAAGCTTTCTTT. Protein product: CASSYRALDTEAFF. Supplemented by reference TRBV2 and TRBJ1-1, the full variable domain reads EPEVTQTPSHQVTQMGQEVILRCVPISNHLYFYWYRQILGQKVEFLVSFYNNEISEKSEIFDDQFSVERPDGSNFTLKIRSTKLEDSAMYFCASSYRALDTEAFFGQGTRLTVV.